The 18 T cell receptor beta chains below were found in one sample sequenced in a study of blood T cell repertoires in COVID-19. Repertoires were generated with immunoSEQ multiplex PCR, while TCRdb's copy carries only in-frame clones and drops some. The sample lists about 71,000 clones; 90% were seen once. Input material: peripheral blood. The receptors stem from a woman between 18 and 30 years old with acute or convalescent COVID-19.

The V gene is TRBV9, the J gene TRBJ2-1; the match to TRBD2 covers 11 bases. This CDR3 is 17 amino acids long. The V and J ends lost 2 bases and 3 bases, in that order; junction bases with no gene match: 7. Per germline, CDR1 SGDLS and CDR2 YYNGEE. CDR3 sequence: CASSVVRLAGNYNEQFF. The CDR3 DNA reads as TGTGCCAGCAGCGTCGTCAGACTAGCGGGGAACTACAATGAGCAGTTCTTC.

The chain links TRBV7-9 to TRBJ2-3, with 10 nucleotides matching TRBD1. V lost 6 bases and J lost 4; bases outside the gene matches: 10. CDR1 and CDR2 (germline): SEHNR, FQNEAQ (reference sequence). The CDR3 consists of 16 residues. This CDR3 reads CASRNRDRGGADTQYF. The CDR3 DNA is TGTGCCAGCAGGAATCGGGACAGGGGTGGAGCAGATACGCAGTATTTT.

The V and J genes are TRBV13 and TRBJ2-7; maybe TRBD1 (6 bases). CDR1 and CDR2 from the germline V gene are PRHDT and FYEKMQ (reference sequence). V lost 4 bases and J 7 bases, leaving 11 bases between the germline ends. The CDR3 length is 12 residues. CDR3 in amino acids: CASSSRTGEQYF. The CDR3 region has the DNA TGTGCCAGCAGCTCGCGAACAGGGGAGCAGTACTTC.

V and J are TRBV2 and TRBJ2-3; TRBD2 aligns across 12 bases. In germline, CDR1 is SNHLY, CDR2 FYNNEI. The CDR3 is 16 amino acids. Trimming took 2 bases from V and 4 from J; bases not matched to a gene: 4. The CDR3 region is CASSEILAGGADTQYF. DNA of the CDR3: TGTGCCAGCAGTGAAATTCTAGCGGGGGGGGCAGATACGCAGTATTTT.

This clone was counted once. In nucleotides, the CDR3 is TGCGCCCTCGGGAACGGCGGGAAGCAGTTCTTC. Translation: CALGNGGKQFF. The V and J genes are TRBV20-1 and TRBJ2-1, with a weak D call TRBD2 (6 bases). Looked up from germline, CDR1 is DFQATT and CDR2 is SNEGSKA (reference sequence). The CDR3 is made up of 11 amino acids.

The chain links TRBV11-2 to TRBJ2-7; TRBD1 agrees at 11 bases. This CDR3 region has 15 residues. V dropped 5 bases and J dropped 3; count of bases not matched to a gene: 6. Germline V CDR1 and CDR2: SGHAT, FQNNGV. CDR3 sequence reads: CASSQTGTGGYEQYF. In nucleotides, the CDR3 is TGTGCCAGCAGCCAAACCGGGACAGGGGGCTACGAGCAGTACTTC.

The J gene is TRBJ2-3, the V gene TRBV7-2; 10 bases agree with TRBD2. V dropped 3 bases and J dropped 5; count of bases not matched to a gene: 5. The CDR3 runs 15 residues. Germline-derived CDR1 and CDR2 are SGHTA and FQGNSA. The CDR3, as DNA: TGTGCCAGCAGCTTTAGCGGGGGGAGCGAAGATACGCAGTATTTT. It is translated as CASSFSGGSEDTQYF.

V gene TRBV5-1 combines with J gene TRBJ2-7; 9 nucleotides line up with TRBD2. The CDR3 runs to 14 residues. The V gene's germline CDR1 is SGHRS and CDR2 YFSETQ. Losses at the gene ends were 5 bases for V and 6 bases for J; bases not matched to a gene: 9. Here the CDR3 DNA reads TGCGCCAGCAGATTAGCGGGGGAGGCCCTCGAGCAGTACTTC. Its translation: CASRLAGEALEQYF.

The V gene is TRBV7-9, the J gene TRBJ2-2; TRBD1 aligns across 9 bases. The trim removed 7 bases at V and 6 bases at J, leaving 6 bases unmatched. CDR3 size: 14 residues. Germline V CDR1 and CDR2: SEHNR, FQNEAQ (reference sequence). The CDR3 sequence is CASTGQGPSGELFF. The CDR3, as DNA: TGTGCCAGCACCGGACAGGGGCCCTCCGGGGAGCTGTTTTTT.

The gene calls are TRBV7-8 and TRBJ1-6; 7 bases are shared with TRBD1. This CDR3 contains 14 residues. After removal of 3 bases from V and 9 bases from J, the junction contained 5 bases not matched to a gene. Germline V gene lookup returns CDR1 SGHVS and CDR2 FQNEAQ. Here the CDR3 DNA reads TGTGCCAGCAGCTTGACAGGGTTGCGTTCACCCCTCCACTTT. As protein: CASSLTGLRSPLHF.

The chain is built from TRBV1 and TRBJ2-1; TRBD2, the table's D call, was not compared with the DNA. TRBV1 is tagged as a pseudogene. This CDR3 spans 17 amino acids. For the CDR3, the DNA is TGCACCAGCAGCCAACCCTTTCGCGGGAGCCCGGGAAATGAGCAGTTCTTC. The encoded protein is CTSSQPFRGSPGNEQFF.

CDR3 bases: TGTGCCAGCTCATCTGGGACAGGGGGTCGTGAGCAGTACTTC. It encodes CASSSGTGGREQYF. This chain uses TRBV18 with TRBJ2-7, with TRBD1 matching 11 bases. CDR1 is KGHSH and CDR2 is LQKENI in the germline V gene. This CDR3 has 14 amino acids. V dropped 5 bases and J dropped 7; count of bases not matched to a gene: 7.

The rearrangement joins TRBV28 to TRBJ1-5; D not resolved. Germline V CDR1 and CDR2: MDHEN, SYDVKM. The CDR3 length is 15 residues. Trimming took off 6 bases at V and 1 base at J, with 13 bases between the two ends. CDR3 sequence: CASRHPGRSNQPQHF. CDR3 DNA sequence: TGTGCCAGCAGACACCCGGGGAGAAGCAATCAGCCCCAGCATTTT. Variable domain in full (rest from reference TRBV28 and TRBJ1-5): DVKVTQSSRYLVKRTGEKVFLECVQDMDHENMFWYRQDPGLGLRLIYFSYDVKMKEKGDIPEGYSVSREKKERFSLILESASTNQTSMYLCASRHPGRSNQPQHFGDGTRLSIL.

The gene calls are TRBV9 and TRBJ1-2, with D possibly being TRBD1 (6 bases). From germline, CDR1 is SGDLS and CDR2 YYNGEE. The CDR3 has 14 residues. Trimming removed 0 bases at V and 10 bases at J, with 16 bases between. The CDR3, as DNA: TGTGCCAGCAGCGTAGAGCAGGGGAGAGGGATCTACACCTTC. It translates to CASSVEQGRGIYTF.

V is TRBV30 and J is TRBJ2-1; 7 nucleotides match TRBD1. Germline trimming cut 0 bases from V and 6 bases from J; bases unmatched to any gene: 2. The CDR3 length is 13 residues. CDR1 is GTSNPN and CDR2 is SVGIG in the germline V gene (reference sequence). CDR3 nucleotide sequence: TGTGCCTGGAGTGTAGGACAGGCCAATGAGCAGTTCTTC. Translation: CAWSVGQANEQFF.

This clone occurred a few times. The chain is built from TRBV5-1 and TRBJ1-1, with D possibly TRBD1 on 6 matching bases. This CDR3 region has 12 residues. The germline V gene has CDR1 SGHRS and CDR2 YFSETQ. Trimming left V 3 bases short and J 6 bases short, with 9 bases between. This CDR3 reads CASSSGQSEAFF. As DNA, the CDR3 is TGCGCCAGCAGCTCCGGACAGTCTGAAGCTTTCTTT.

The chain links TRBV5-1 to TRBJ2-1, with 11 bases aligning to TRBD2. The germline V gene has CDR1 SGHRS and CDR2 YFSETQ. The CDR3 totals 16 residues. The V gene end was trimmed by 0 bases and the J gene end by 9 bases; junction bases not matched to a gene: 8. CDR3 residues: CASSLVVAGGPIEQFF. The CDR3 DNA sequence: TGCGCCAGCAGCTTGGTAGTAGCGGGGGGGCCTATTGAGCAGTTCTTC.

CDR3 amino acids: CAISDKQGGRGSGGTDTQYF. DNA of the CDR3: TGTGCCATCAGTGACAAACAGGGAGGCCGCGGGAGTGGTGGCACAGATACGCAGTATTTT. This chain connects TRBV10-3 to TRBJ2-3, with D perhaps TRBD2 (7 bases). V was clipped by 3 bases and J by 1 base, with 26 bases between them. The CDR3 has 20 amino acids. Germline V gives CDR1 ENHRY, CDR2 SYGVKD.